This T cell receptor beta chain was sequenced in a study of blood T cell repertoires in COVID-19. Study details: Samples came from the United States, Italy and Spain, spanning acute and convalescent COVID-19. Sample material is recorded as cDNA or gDNA derived from T cells, B-cell-depleted T cells, or PBMCs.

The authors' processing: Counts of nucleated cells, estimated from reference gene primer amplification, were obtained. Clones were sequenced by immunoSEQ multiplex PCR, and TCRdb holds only the in-frame ones, with some missing. V, J and clone size are those of that table, while D and trimming were read from the DNA. The sample carries under 500,000 clones, roughly 90% recorded once. The V gene's germline CDR1 is SNHLY and CDR2 FYNNEI. Deletions cut 7 bases from V and 0 bases from J, with 10 bases between. The CDR3 consists of 14 residues. This clonotype was obtained from a woman aged 25 to 39 with acute or convalescent COVID-19. The V call is TRBV2, the J call TRBJ1-5, with D possibly matching TRBD1 (6 bases). Sequencing was carried out using peripheral blood. The chain's CDR3 is CASTQDSSNQPQHF. The CDR3, as DNA: TGTGCCAGCACCCAGGACAGTAGCAATCAGCCCCAGCATTTT.